Listed below are T cell receptor beta chains from one sample, sequenced in a study of blood T cell repertoires in COVID-19. Clones were read by immunoSEQ multiplex PCR, and TCRdb kept only the in-frame ones, dropping some. The data show around 310,000 clones, around 92% seen once. The sequencing sample was made of PBMCs or T cells enriched from blood (not recorded which). The receptors come from a woman aged 25 to 39 who had recovered from COVID-19. Both conserved end residues are part of each CDR3. D genes are given only for firm matches. A clone size is listed for some rows: how often the clone was seen (once, few, many), or a class if it is expanded.

clone_size,v_call,d_call,j_call,cdr3_aa,cdr3_nt
-,TRBV5-6,-,TRBJ2-3,CASQTSTDTQYF,TGTGCCAGCCAAACAAGCACAGATACGCAGTATTTT
-,TRBV18,-,TRBJ1-1,CASSPPHGLGEAFF,TGTGCCAGCTCACCTCCTCATGGACTTGGGGAAGCTTTCTTT
-,TRBV7-2,-,TRBJ2-7,CASSKLTTSYEQYF,TGTGCCAGCAGCAAACTGACTACCTCCTACGAGCAGTACTTC
few,TRBV28,-,TRBJ2-4,CASSLGADFLNIQYF,TGTGCCAGCAGTTTAGGGGCCGATTTTCTAAACATTCAGTACTTC
-,TRBV28,-,TRBJ2-7,CASSLSLILVINYEQYF,TGTGCCAGCAGTTTATCGCTCATTCTAGTAATCAACTACGAGCAGTACTTC
-,TRBV7-9,TRBD2,TRBJ2-3,CASSLGTSGRPSTDTQYF,TGTGCCAGCAGCTTAGGGACTAGCGGGAGGCCGTCCACAGATACGCAGTATTTT
-,TRBV6-6,-,TRBJ1-2,CASSYSDRQTYGYTF,TGTGCCAGCAGTTACTCAGACAGGCAAACCTATGGCTACACCTTC
-,TRBV30,TRBD2,TRBJ2-3,CASRVGLISDTQYF,TGTGCCTCTCGGGTGGGACTAATATCAGATACGCAGTATTTT
once,TRBV5-4,TRBD2,TRBJ2-7,CASTPSGSMNEQYF,TGTGCCAGCACCCCCAGCGGGAGTATGAACGAGCAGTACTTC
-,TRBV12-3/TRBV12-4,-,TRBJ2-3,CASSFSPADTQYF,TGTGCCAGCAGTTTTTCCCCGGCAGATACGCAGTATTTT
-,TRBV27,TRBD2,TRBJ2-3,CASSSATSGPHGYAQYF,TGTGCCAGCAGCTCAGCGACTAGCGGGCCTCATGGGTACGCGCAGTATTTT
-,TRBV6-5,TRBD2,TRBJ2-2,CASRLAEGSTGELFF,TGTGCCAGCAGACTAGCGGAGGGGTCCACCGGGGAGCTGTTTTTT
-,TRBV5-1,TRBD2,TRBJ2-2,CASSLPGLVVTGELFF,TGCGCCAGCAGCCTACCGGGACTAGTGGTTACCGGGGAGCTGTTTTTT
-,TRBV6-5,-,TRBJ1-4,CASSRIARTDEKLFF,TGTGCCAGCAGCCGAATCGCCAGGACAGATGAAAAACTGTTTTTT
-,TRBV18,-,TRBJ2-1,CASSTSRTYNEQFF,TGTGCCAGCTCAACTAGCAGAACCTACAATGAGCAGTTCTTC
-,TRBV5-1,TRBD1,TRBJ1-3,CASSIRQGAGNTIYF,TGCGCCAGCAGCATCCGACAGGGCGCCGGAAACACCATATATTTT
-,TRBV23-1,-,TRBJ1-2,CASSLDCGISYTF,TGCGCCAGCAGTCTCGACTGCGGCATTAGCTACACCTTC
-,TRBV15,-,TRBJ2-4,CATSRDQGGDKNIQYF,TGTGCCACCAGCAGAGACCAGGGAGGAGACAAAAACATTCAGTACTTC
-,TRBV24-1,-,TRBJ1-1,CAVRDTEAFF,TGTGCCGTCCGGGACACTGAAGCTTTCTTT
-,TRBV19,-,TRBJ1-2,CATGNTDTYGYTF,TGTGCCACCGGAAATACAGACACTTATGGCTACACCTTC
-,TRBV5-1,-,TRBJ2-5,CASSFLDSQETQYF,TGCGCCAGCAGCTTCTTGGACAGTCAAGAGACCCAGTACTTC
-,TRBV20-1,-,TRBJ2-1,CSASGTVRGSGEQFF,TGCAGTGCTAGTGGTACTGTGCGGGGATCGGGTGAGCAGTTCTTC
few,TRBV27,-,TRBJ1-2,CATNDGTFYGYTF,TGTGCCACCAACGACGGGACATTCTATGGCTACACCTTC
-,TRBV10-3,TRBD1,TRBJ2-5,CAISNRGAEETQYF,TGTGCCATCAGTAACAGGGGGGCAGAAGAGACCCAGTACTTC
-,TRBV13,TRBD1,TRBJ2-7,CASSSSDRDYEQYF,TGTGCCAGCAGCTCTTCGGACAGGGACTACGAGCAGTACTTC
-,TRBV6-5,TRBD1,TRBJ1-2,CASSYSRRGRGYTF,TGTGCCAGCAGTTACTCTCGAAGGGGGCGAGGCTACACCTTC
-,TRBV5-1,TRBD1,TRBJ2-1,CASSRQGQGGFF,TGCGCCAGCAGCCGACAGGGGCAAGGGGGGTTCTTC
few,TRBV6-5,-,TRBJ1-1,CASRTHGRGTEAFF,TGTGCCAGCAGAACACACGGACGGGGCACTGAAGCTTTCTTT
few,TRBV7-3,-,TRBJ2-2,CASSAKLVTGELFF,TGTGCCAGCAGCGCGAAACTGGTCACCGGGGAGCTGTTTTTT
-,TRBV13,TRBD2,TRBJ2-2,CASAPGLAWTGELFF,TGTGCCAGCGCTCCGGGACTAGCGTGGACCGGGGAGCTGTTTTTT
-,TRBV5-6,-,TRBJ2-1,CASSRTPISYNEQFF,TGTGCCAGCAGCAGAACTCCGATCTCCTACAATGAGCAGTTCTTC
-,TRBV29-1,TRBD2,TRBJ2-2,CSVDSRETGELFF,TGCAGCGTTGACTCGCGGGAGACCGGGGAGCTGTTTTTT
-,TRBV28,-,TRBJ1-5,CASRDGDQPQHF,TGTGCCAGCAGGGACGGGGATCAGCCCCAGCATTTT
-,TRBV5-1,-,TRBJ1-3,CASSLGGPQVGSSGNTIYF,TGCGCCAGCAGCTTGGGAGGTCCCCAGGTGGGGAGCTCTGGAAACACCATATATTTT